The clone carrying this T cell receptor (beta chain) was seen only a few times. Its matching antigen is unknown. The sample comes from a study of regulatory T cells in long-lasting Graves disease. Points from the study as a whole: Segments TRBV28, TRBJ1-2 and TRBJ2-5 showed preferential usage in persistent disease.

Time point specified: persistent/refractory GD, antithyroid drugs over 5 years with positive TRAb. Extracted RNA from PBMCs served as the source of the TCR library. The V gene lost 6 bases and the J gene lost 4 bases, with 16 bases spanning the gap. Germline values: CDR1 SNHLY, CDR2 FYNNEI. This CDR3 contains 15 residues. Construction of the TCR beta libraries employed iRepertoire HTBI primers in conjunction with Arm-PCR of CDR3 regions. MiXCR, applied by TCRdb to the multiplex PCR reads, yields one record per CDR3 protein. Of 650,000 to 700,000 distinct CDR3 sequences in the sample, 25% to 35% were seen once.

The sequencing here drew on peripheral blood mononuclear cells (PBMCs), taken when the disease was refractory, from a patient treated with antithyroid drugs. The J gene is TRBJ1-3, the V gene TRBV2; the D gene is possibly TRBD1 (5 bases). The TCR originated in a female donor with Graves disease. The CDR3, as DNA: TGTGCCAGCAGGCGCTACAGGTTGCAAGGAAACACCATATATTTT. Translation: CASRRYRLQGNTIYF.